The clone carrying this TCR beta chain was found a few times. What it binds is unknown. The sample originates from a study of T cells after yellow fever vaccination. 5'RACE template switching added a universal primer site and UMIs to TCR cDNA. TCRdb fed the 5' RACE reads into MiXCR, producing one record per CDR3 protein. Among some 400,000 distinct CDR3 sequences listed, over 15% were seen once. Trimming removed 2 bases at V and 0 bases at J, with 7 bases between. The CDR3 consists of 15 residues. Germline values: CDR1 MGHRA, CDR2 YSYEKL. Findings and limits, study-wide: Repertoires obtained by FACS sorting could include abundant clonotypes that entered as contaminants from the bulk population. The secondary response was weaker but peaked faster, day 5 versus 15.

The chain joins TRBV4-1 to TRBJ2-2; unclear D gene. The receptor was isolated from a man younger than 35 who received the YFV17D yellow fever vaccine. This material consisted of PBMCs, taken before the yellow fever booster vaccination. For the CDR3, the DNA is TGCGCCAGCAGCCAAATCCCTGCGAACACCGGGGAGCTGTTTTTT. As protein: CASSQIPANTGELFF.